This T cell receptor beta chain appears in the sequencing data of a study of blood T cell repertoires in COVID-19. Study at large: COVID-19 samples collected from the United States, Italy and Spain covered acute and convalescent phases. The analysed material was cDNA or gDNA that came from T cells, B-cell-depleted T cells, or PBMCs.

CDR3 size: 14 residues. The V gene's germline CDR1 is DFQATT and CDR2 SNEGSKA (reference sequence). V was shortened by 3 bases and J by 5 bases, with 17 bases between the two germline ends. Per the original methods: Amplification of reference gene primers provided the estimated nucleated cell counts. Data came from immunoSEQ multiplex PCR; TCRdb stores just in-frame clones and leaves some out. Clone size and V and J calls were adopted from that table, with D and trimming inferred from the DNA. The sample carries roughly 180,000 clones, 82% recorded once. The sequence was obtained from a woman between 25 and 40 years old with acute or convalescent COVID-19. Specimen: peripheral blood. This sequence joins TRBV20-1 and TRBJ2-7; a possible D gene is TRBD1 (6 bases). The CDR3 sequence: CSASGITGYNEQYF. CDR3 DNA sequence: TGCAGTGCTAGTGGAATAACAGGGTACAACGAGCAGTACTTC.